The T cell receptor (beta chain) described here comes from a study of beta chain features in type 1 diabetes. Study background: Age, gender and cell yields were alike across patients and healthy donors. Findings and limits, study-wide: No resolution was reached here on whether HLA type influences TCRB rearrangement. Naive, central memory and Treg TCRB repertoires appeared more alike in patients than in healthy donors.

This clone was recorded a few times. What it binds is not known. The study reverse transcribed the entire isolated RNA, so it sequenced expressed TCRB transcripts. Only in-frame clones appear in the TCRdb table, and some are missing; sequencing was by immunoSEQ multiplex PCR. The data contain about 330,000 clones, roughly 11% of them singletons. Germline V gene data show CDR1 as SEHNR and CDR2 as FQNEAQ (reference sequence). V dropped 5 bases and J dropped 4; count of bases not matched to a gene: 11. The CDR3 covers 15 residues. Purities over 95% were achieved in all sorted populations. This TCR derives from a woman in her 30s in good health. V is TRBV7-9 and J is TRBJ2-7, with 7 bases lining up with TRBD2. Sequencing was done on a sample of naive CD4+ T cells from blood. CDR3 DNA: TGTGCCAGCAGCCCTGGGGCGGGAGAAACATACGAGCAGTACTTC. Translated, it gives CASSPGAGETYEQYF.